The 18 T cell receptor beta chains presented below share a single source sample, sequenced in a study of blood T cell repertoires in COVID-19. Produced via immunoSEQ multiplex PCR; TCRdb's table is partial and in-frame only. The data contain about 100,000 clones, 80% to 95% of them singletons. Sequencing used peripheral blood. All receptors come from a woman aged 50 to 60 with COVID-19, enrolled during active disease.

This chain connects TRBV9 to TRBJ1-2; 9 bases map to TRBD1. V gave up 3 bases and J gave up 3 bases; unmatched junction bases: 9. This CDR3 has 16 residues. The germline V gene has CDR1 SGDLS and CDR2 YYNGEE. The CDR3 nucleotides are TGTGCCAGCAGCGCAACAGGGGGCTTCGGGGACTATGGCTACACCTTC. As protein: CASSATGGFGDYGYTF.

The chain carries TRBV19 and TRBJ1-5, with 9 bases fitting TRBD1. This CDR3 region has 17 residues. Looked up from germline, CDR1 is LNHDA and CDR2 is SQIVND (reference sequence). Losses at the gene ends were 6 bases for V and 5 bases for J; bases not matched to a gene: 14. The CDR3 loop reads CASRDGQGFIRDQPQHF. CDR3 DNA sequence: TGTGCCAGTAGGGATGGACAGGGGTTCATCAGGGATCAGCCCCAGCATTTT.

The rearrangement uses TRBV3-1 (or the pseudogene TRBV3-2) and TRBJ2-1; 10 bases fit TRBD2. Trimming removed 0 bases from V and 10 bases from J; junction bases left unmatched: 12. Germline assignment: CDR1 LGHDT and CDR2 YNNKEL (reference sequence). The CDR3 contains 17 residues. The CDR3 loop is CASSQDGVAGGPPEQFF. CDR3 DNA: TGTGCCAGCAGCCAAGATGGGGTAGCGGGGGGCCCACCAGAGCAGTTCTTC.

The CDR3 nucleotides read TGTGCCAGCAGCCCCCGACCGCGTCTCTCAACGGGATATAATTCACCCCTCCACTTT. Translating gives CASSPRPRLSTGYNSPLHF. V is TRBV3-1 (or the pseudogene TRBV3-2) and J is TRBJ1-6; no definite D call. V lost 4 bases to trimming and J lost 4 bases, with 23 bases between them. This CDR3 has 19 residues. The germline CDR1 and CDR2 sequences are LGHDT and YNNKEL (reference sequence).

This chain joins TRBV7-2 and TRBJ1-2; D is unresolved. This CDR3 contains 14 residues. Trimming pared 1 base from V and 0 bases from J, leaving 6 bases between. Germline assignment: CDR1 SGHTA and CDR2 FQGNSA. The CDR3, as DNA: TGTGCCAGCAGCTTAGGGAGAGCTAACTATGGCTACACCTTC. Translating it yields CASSLGRANYGYTF.

This chain uses TRBV5-1 with TRBJ2-1, with 8 bases that match TRBD2. The CDR3 consists of 12 residues. Per the germline V gene, CDR1 is SGHRS and CDR2 is YFSETQ. The V and J ends lost 2 bases and 8 bases, in that order; junction bases with no gene match: 0. The DNA for the CDR3 is TGCGCCAGCAGCTTTAGCGGGGATGAGCAGTTCTTC. Translating it yields CASSFSGDEQFF.

This clone was detected only once. The V gene is TRBV2, the J gene TRBJ1-6; 7 bases agree with TRBD1. J lost 7 bases, V lost 4 bases, and 7 bases had no gene match. The germline CDR1 and CDR2 sequences are SNHLY and FYNNEI. The CDR3 extends over 15 amino acids. CDR3 sequence (DNA): TGTGCCAGCAGTGTTACTACAGGGGCCAATTCACCCCTCCACTTT. This sequence encodes CASSVTTGANSPLHF.

The V gene is TRBV18, the J gene TRBJ2-3, with 7 positions matching TRBD1. With V trimmed by 8 bases and J by 4 bases, 6 bases remained unmatched. Germline CDR1 KGHSH, CDR2 LQKENI. The CDR3 runs 13 residues. The CDR3 DNA is TGTGCCAGCAAGGACAGGAGCGCAGATACGCAGTATTTT. Translated: CASKDRSADTQYF.

This chain connects TRBV2 to TRBJ1-4; D call uncertain. Germline CDR1 reads SNHLY; CDR2 reads FYNNEI. This CDR3 is built from 11 residues. V dropped 6 bases and J dropped 7 bases, with 6 bases sitting between them. CDR3 protein: CASSGSEKLFF. CDR3 nucleotide sequence: TGTGCCAGCAGCGGGAGTGAAAAACTGTTTTTT.

This rearrangement joins TRBV6-6 to TRBJ1-5; the D gene is possibly TRBD1 (6 bases). With 5 bases removed from V and 7 bases from J, the gap between germline ends came to 12 bases. CDR1 and CDR2 (germline): MNHNY, SVGAGI (reference sequence). This CDR3 has 13 residues. CDR3 region: CASSPGGLQPQHF. CDR3 coding DNA: TGTGCCAGCAGTCCCGGGGGGCTCCAGCCCCAGCATTTT.

The V call is TRBV10-3, the J call TRBJ1-2, with D possibly matching TRBD1 (6 bases). V lost 4 bases, J lost 1 base, and 7 bases lay in between. Germline V gives CDR1 ENHRY, CDR2 SYGVKD. The CDR3 runs 13 residues. The CDR3 spells CAISGQVNYGYTF. As DNA, the CDR3 is TGTGCCATCAGTGGACAGGTTAACTATGGCTACACCTTC.

J is TRBJ1-4 and V is TRBV14, with 7 bases lining up with TRBD1. This CDR3 region has 17 residues. V lost 2 bases, J lost 4 bases, and 10 bases stayed unmatched. Germline lookup yields CDR1 SGHDN and CDR2 FVKESK. CDR3 amino acids: CASSQKGAGAFNEKLFF. CDR3 in DNA: TGTGCCAGCAGCCAAAAGGGGGCAGGCGCCTTTAATGAAAAACTGTTTTTT.

CDR3 coding DNA: TGTGCCAGTAGTATTAGCGGGATATACGAGCAGTACTTC. The encoded protein is CASSISGIYEQYF. V and J are TRBV19 and TRBJ2-7; 8 bases are shared with TRBD2. Germline values: CDR1 LNHDA, CDR2 SQIVND (reference sequence). The CDR3 consists of 13 residues. V gave up 3 bases and J gave up 4 bases; unmatched junction bases: 2.

This clone was observed a single time. The gene calls are TRBV12-5 and TRBJ1-6; D possibly corresponds to TRBD1 (5 bases). Trimming stripped 3 bases from V and 5 bases from J, with 8 bases between. Per the germline V gene, CDR1 is LGHNT and CDR2 is FRNRAP. The CDR3 contains 14 residues. The CDR3 nucleotides read TGTGCTAGTGGTTTCGGAGGGGATAATTCACCCCTCCACTTT. As protein: CASGFGGDNSPLHF.

The rearrangement uses TRBV29-1 and TRBJ1-2, with TRBD1 identical over 10 bases. The CDR3 runs 13 residues. Germline values: CDR1 SQVTM, CDR2 ANQGSEA. After removal of 5 bases from V and 8 bases from J, the junction contained 8 bases not matched to a gene. DNA of the CDR3: TGCAGCGTTACTCCTGGGACAGGGGAAGGCTACACCTTC. Its protein is CSVTPGTGEGYTF.

This chain joins TRBV2 and TRBJ1-2; D may be TRBD1 (6 bases). V dropped 6 bases and J dropped 1 base, with 18 bases sitting between them. The CDR3 is 16 residues long. The germline V gene encodes CDR1 SNHLY and CDR2 FYNNEI. The CDR3 nucleotides are TGTGCCAGCAGCCCCCCACCGGGACACAATAACTATGGCTACACCTTC. Its translation is CASSPPPGHNNYGYTF.

The chain joins TRBV7-8 to TRBJ1-2; 8 bases align to TRBD1. Trimming cost V 5 bases and J 8 bases; bases outside gene matches: 13. Germline CDR1 and CDR2: SGHVS and FQNEAQ. This CDR3 region has 15 residues. CDR3 sequence: CASSPTGVGREGYTF. CDR3 in DNA: TGTGCCAGCAGCCCGACAGGGGTGGGTAGAGAGGGCTACACCTTC.

The chain couples TRBV2 to TRBJ1-1, with TRBD1 matching over 8 bases. Germline loops: CDR1 SNHLY, CDR2 FYNNEI. This CDR3 is 13 amino acids long. The trim removed 8 bases at V and 5 bases at J, leaving 7 bases unmatched. The CDR3 bases are TGTGCCAGCCAAAGAGACAGGGGAACTGAAGCTTTCTTT. This encodes CASQRDRGTEAFF.